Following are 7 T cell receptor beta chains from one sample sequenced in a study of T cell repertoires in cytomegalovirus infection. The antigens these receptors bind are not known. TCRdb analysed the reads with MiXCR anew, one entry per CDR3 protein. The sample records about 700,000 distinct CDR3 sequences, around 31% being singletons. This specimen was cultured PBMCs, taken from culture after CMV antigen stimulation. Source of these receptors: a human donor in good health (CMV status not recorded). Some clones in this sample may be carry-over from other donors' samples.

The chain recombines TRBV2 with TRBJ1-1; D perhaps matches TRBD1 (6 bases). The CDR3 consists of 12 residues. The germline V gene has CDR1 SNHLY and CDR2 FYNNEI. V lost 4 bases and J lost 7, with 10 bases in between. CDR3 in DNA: TGTGCCAGCAGTGGCAGGGGTAGTGAAGCTTTCTTT. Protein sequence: CASSGRGSEAFF.

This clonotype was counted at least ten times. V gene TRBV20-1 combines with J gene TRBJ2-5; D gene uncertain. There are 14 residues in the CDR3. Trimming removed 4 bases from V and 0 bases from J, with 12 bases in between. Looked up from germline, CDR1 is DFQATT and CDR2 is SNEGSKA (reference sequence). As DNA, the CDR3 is TGCAGTGCTACGCACATTAGCAACCAAGAGACCCAGTACTTC. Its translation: CSATHISNQETQYF.

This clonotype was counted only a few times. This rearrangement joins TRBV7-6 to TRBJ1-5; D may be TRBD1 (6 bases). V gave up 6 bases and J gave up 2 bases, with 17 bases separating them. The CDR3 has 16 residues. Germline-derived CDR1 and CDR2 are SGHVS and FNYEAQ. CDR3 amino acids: CASREGQSLCNQPQHF. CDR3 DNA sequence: TGTGCCAGCAGGGAAGGACAGTCCCTTTGCAATCAGCCCCAGCATTTT.

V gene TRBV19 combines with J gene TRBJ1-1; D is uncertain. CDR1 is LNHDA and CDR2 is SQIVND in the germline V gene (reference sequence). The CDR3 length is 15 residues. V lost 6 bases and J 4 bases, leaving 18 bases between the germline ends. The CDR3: CASSPDRGVVTEAFF. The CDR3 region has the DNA TGTGCCAGTAGCCCCGACCGGGGAGTAGTCACTGAAGCTTTCTTT.

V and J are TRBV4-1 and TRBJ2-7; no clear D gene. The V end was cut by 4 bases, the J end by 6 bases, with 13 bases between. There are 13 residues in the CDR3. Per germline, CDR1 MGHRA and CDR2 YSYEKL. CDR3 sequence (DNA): TGCGCCAGCAGCCTAACCAAGGACCGCGAGCAGTACTTC. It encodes CASSLTKDREQYF.

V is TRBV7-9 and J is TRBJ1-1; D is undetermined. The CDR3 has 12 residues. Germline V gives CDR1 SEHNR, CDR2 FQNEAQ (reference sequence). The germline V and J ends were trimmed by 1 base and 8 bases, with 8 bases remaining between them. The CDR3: CASSLETSEAFF. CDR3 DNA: TGTGCCAGCAGCTTAGAAACATCCGAAGCTTTCTTT.

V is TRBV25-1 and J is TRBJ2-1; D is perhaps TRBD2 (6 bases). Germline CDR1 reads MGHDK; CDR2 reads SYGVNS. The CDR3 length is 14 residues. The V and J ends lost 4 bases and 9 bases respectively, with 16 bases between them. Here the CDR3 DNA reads TGTGCCAGCAGTGGTCAGGGAGGTTGGGGTGAGCAGTTCTTC. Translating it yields CASSGQGGWGEQFF.